The clone carrying this T cell receptor beta chain appeared once. Its antigen remains unidentified. This record comes from a study of cytomegalovirus exposure and HLA in healthy donors. Study information: Out of 300 to 500 genotyped donors, less than 90% belonged to the Caucasian-associated ancestry cluster. Study outcomes and limitations: The authors listed approximately 150 TCR beta chains as cytomegalovirus-associated. For most subjects, TCR beta sequences were reported to predict HLA-A and HLA-B alleles with accuracy. Most TCR sequences were uncommon, yet certain public TCRs appeared in many donors.

Amplification used 60 Vbeta primers and 13 Jbeta primers. Some clones are missing from TCRdb's copy, which holds only in-frame ones; the method was immunoSEQ multiplex PCR. The sample has 200,000 to 250,000 clones; less than 80% are singletons. The CDR3 extends over 11 amino acids. The V and J ends lost 6 bases and 8 bases respectively, with 13 bases between them. Germline V gene data show CDR1 as DFQATT and CDR2 as SNEGSKA (reference sequence). This receptor was obtained from a girl aged 2 to 9 in good health and CMV-seronegative. The genes are TRBV20-1 and TRBJ1-1; D is undetermined. What was sequenced was PBMCs. The CDR3 DNA follows: TGCAGTGCCTCCACTCGGGGAGAAGCTTTCTTT. This codes for CSASTRGEAFF.